One T cell receptor (beta chain) is described in this entry. Its target is unknown. With V trimmed by 7 bases and J by 7 bases, 7 bases remained unmatched. Germline assignment: CDR1 MDHEN and CDR2 SYDVKM. The CDR3 sequence is 13 residues long. The data originate from a study of cytotoxic CD8 clonotypes in ibrutinib-treated CLL. Whole-study findings and limits: Ibrutinib response saw clonality rise, and progression saw it return toward baseline.

This table comes from immunoSEQ multiplex PCR, and its TCRdb copy is limited to in-frame clones, with some not included. Of about 200,000 clones listed, 79% were seen once; the top ten hold approximately 10%. The source material was PBMCs, sampled after 12 months of ibrutinib treatment. The V and J genes are TRBV28 and TRBJ1-1; 9 bases map to TRBD1. This TCR came from a human donor with chronic lymphocytic leukemia. The CDR3 region has the DNA TGTGCCAGCACCACACAGGGGGCAGGTGAAGCTTTCTTT. It specifies CASTTQGAGEAFF.